This TCR beta chain was profiled in a study of beta chain features in type 1 diabetes. The authors reverse transcribed all of the isolated RNA, so sequencing captured expressed TCRB transcripts. Repertoires were generated with immunoSEQ multiplex PCR, while TCRdb's copy carries only in-frame clones and drops some. The sample comprises 120,000 to 150,000 clones, 8.5% to 12% of which are singletons, and under 1.5% rests with the top ten. The sample holds a few counts of this clone. The J segment lost 6 bases and the V segment lost 2 bases, leaving 3 bases of the junction unmatched. Germline V gene sequence: CDR1 MRHNA, CDR2 SNTAGT. The CDR3 is 14 amino acids.

The chain is built from TRBV6-4 and TRBJ2-1; 8 bases are a match to TRBD1. The sequenced sample was naive CD4+ T cells from blood. The source of this sequence is a man aged 18 to 30 in good health. The CDR3 region has the DNA TGTGCCAGCAGTGACCCTGACAGGGGCAATGAGCAGTTCTTC. Translating gives CASSDPDRGNEQFF.